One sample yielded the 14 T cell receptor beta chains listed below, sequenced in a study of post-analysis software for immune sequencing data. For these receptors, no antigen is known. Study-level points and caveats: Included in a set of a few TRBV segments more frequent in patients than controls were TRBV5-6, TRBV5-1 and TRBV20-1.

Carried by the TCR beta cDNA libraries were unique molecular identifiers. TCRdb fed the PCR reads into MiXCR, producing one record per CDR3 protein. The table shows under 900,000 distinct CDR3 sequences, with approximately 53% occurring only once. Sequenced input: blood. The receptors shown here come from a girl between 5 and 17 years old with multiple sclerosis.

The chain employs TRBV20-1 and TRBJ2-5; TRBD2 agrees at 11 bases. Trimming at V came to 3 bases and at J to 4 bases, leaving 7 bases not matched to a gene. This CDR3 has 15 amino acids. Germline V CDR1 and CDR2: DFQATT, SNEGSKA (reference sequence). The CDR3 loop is CSASPRTSGPETQYF. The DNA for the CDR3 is TGCAGTGCTAGCCCGCGGACTAGCGGGCCAGAGACCCAGTACTTC.

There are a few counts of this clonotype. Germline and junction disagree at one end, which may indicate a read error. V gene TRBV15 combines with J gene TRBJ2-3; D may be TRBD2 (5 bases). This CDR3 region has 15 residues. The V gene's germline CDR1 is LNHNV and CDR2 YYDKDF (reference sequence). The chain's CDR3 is CATSRRTASTDTQYF. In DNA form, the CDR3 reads TGTGCCACCAGCAGAAGAACAGCTAGCACGGATACGCAGTATTTT.

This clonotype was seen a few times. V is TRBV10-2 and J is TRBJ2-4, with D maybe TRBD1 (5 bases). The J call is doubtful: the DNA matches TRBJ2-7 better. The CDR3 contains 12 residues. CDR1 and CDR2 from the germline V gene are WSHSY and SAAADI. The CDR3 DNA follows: TGCGCCAGCAGGGAGAAGGGGAACGAGCAGTACTTC. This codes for CASREKGNEQYF.

The CDR3 region is CASKQLNTEAFF. CDR3 nucleotides: TGTGCCAGTAAACAGCTGAACACTGAAGCTTTCTTT. V usage is TRBV6-6 and J usage is TRBJ1-1; no clear D gene. The CDR3 loop spans 12 amino acids. The germline V gene has CDR1 MNHNY and CDR2 SVGAGI (reference sequence). Trimming stripped 9 bases from V and 0 bases from J, with 8 bases between.

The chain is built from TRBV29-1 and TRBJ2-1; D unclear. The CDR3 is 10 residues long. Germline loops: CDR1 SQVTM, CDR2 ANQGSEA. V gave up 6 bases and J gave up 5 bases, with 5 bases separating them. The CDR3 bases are TGCAGCGTGGCTCACAATGAGCAGTTCTTC. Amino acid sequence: CSVAHNEQFF.

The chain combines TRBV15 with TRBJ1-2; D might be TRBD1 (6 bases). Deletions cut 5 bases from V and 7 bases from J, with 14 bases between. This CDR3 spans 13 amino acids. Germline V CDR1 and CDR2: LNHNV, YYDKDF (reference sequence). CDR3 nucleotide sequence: TGTGCCACCAGCGGGGCGACAGGAGCTGGCTACACCTTC. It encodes CATSGATGAGYTF.

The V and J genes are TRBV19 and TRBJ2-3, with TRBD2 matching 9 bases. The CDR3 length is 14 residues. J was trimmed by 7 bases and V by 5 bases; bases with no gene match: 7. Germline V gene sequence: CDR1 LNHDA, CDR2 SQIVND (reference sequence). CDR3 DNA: TGTGCCAGTAGTTCCCAAGCGGGAGGTTATACGCAGTATTTT. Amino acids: CASSSQAGGYTQYF.

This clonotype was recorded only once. The CDR3 DNA sequence: TGTGCCAGCAGTTTTGGGACCCAGGGTACTCAGCCCCAGCATTTT. Protein product: CASSFGTQGTQPQHF. The V gene is TRBV12-3 or TRBV12-4, the J gene TRBJ1-5, with D tentatively TRBD1 (5 bases). This CDR3 is built from 15 residues. Trimming removed 3 bases from V and 6 bases from J, with 15 bases in between.

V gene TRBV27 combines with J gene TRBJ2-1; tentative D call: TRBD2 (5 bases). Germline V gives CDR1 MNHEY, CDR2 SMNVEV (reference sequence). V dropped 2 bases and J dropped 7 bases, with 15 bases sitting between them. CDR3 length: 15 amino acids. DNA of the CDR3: TGTGCCAGCAGTTTAATAGGGCGGGCCCTTAATGAGCAGTTCTTC. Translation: CASSLIGRALNEQFF.

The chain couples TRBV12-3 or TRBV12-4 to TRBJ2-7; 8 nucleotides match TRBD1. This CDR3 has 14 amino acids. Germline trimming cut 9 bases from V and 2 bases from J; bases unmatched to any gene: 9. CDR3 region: CASSPEQGAYEQYF. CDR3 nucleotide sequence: TGTGCCAGTAGCCCAGAACAGGGGGCCTACGAGCAGTACTTC.

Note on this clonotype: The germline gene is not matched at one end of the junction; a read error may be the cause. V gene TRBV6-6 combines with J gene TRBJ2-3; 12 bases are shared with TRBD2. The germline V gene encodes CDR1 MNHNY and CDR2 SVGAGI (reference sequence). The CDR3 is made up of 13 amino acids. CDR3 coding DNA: TGTGCCAGCCGACTAGCGGGGGCAGATGCGCAGTATTTT. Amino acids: CASRLAGADAQYF.

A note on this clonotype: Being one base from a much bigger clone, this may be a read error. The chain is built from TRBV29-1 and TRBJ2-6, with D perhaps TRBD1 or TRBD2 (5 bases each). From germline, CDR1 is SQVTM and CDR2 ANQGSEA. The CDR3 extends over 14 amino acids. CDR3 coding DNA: TGCAGCGCCCGTCGGGGAACTGGGGCCAGCGTCCTGACTTTC. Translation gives CSARRGTGASVLTF.

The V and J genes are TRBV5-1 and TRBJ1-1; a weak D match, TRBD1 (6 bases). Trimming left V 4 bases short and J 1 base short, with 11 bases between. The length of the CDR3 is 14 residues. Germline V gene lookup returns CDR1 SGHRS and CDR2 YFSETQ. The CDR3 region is CASSGGARNTEAFF. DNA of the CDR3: TGCGCCAGCAGCGGGGGGGCAAGGAACACTGAAGCTTTCTTT.

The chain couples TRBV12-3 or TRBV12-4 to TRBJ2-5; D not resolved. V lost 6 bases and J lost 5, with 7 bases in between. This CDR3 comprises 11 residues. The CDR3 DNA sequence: TGTGCCAGCAGAGAAACGGAGACCCAGTACTTC. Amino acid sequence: CASRETETQYF.